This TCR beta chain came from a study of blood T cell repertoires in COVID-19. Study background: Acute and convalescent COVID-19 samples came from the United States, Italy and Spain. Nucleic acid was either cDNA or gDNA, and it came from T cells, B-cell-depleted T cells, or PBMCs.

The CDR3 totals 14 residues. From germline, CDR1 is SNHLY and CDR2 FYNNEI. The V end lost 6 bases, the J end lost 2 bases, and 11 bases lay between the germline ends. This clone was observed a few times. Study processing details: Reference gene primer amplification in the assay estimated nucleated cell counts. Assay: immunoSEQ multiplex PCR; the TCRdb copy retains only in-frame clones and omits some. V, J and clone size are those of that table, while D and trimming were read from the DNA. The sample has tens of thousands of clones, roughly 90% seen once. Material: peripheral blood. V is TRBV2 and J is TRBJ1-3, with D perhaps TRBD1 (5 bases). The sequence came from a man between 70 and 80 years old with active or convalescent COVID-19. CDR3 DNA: TGTGCCAGCAGAGGGAGGGGCGCTGGAAACACCATATATTTT. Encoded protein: CASRGRGAGNTIYF.